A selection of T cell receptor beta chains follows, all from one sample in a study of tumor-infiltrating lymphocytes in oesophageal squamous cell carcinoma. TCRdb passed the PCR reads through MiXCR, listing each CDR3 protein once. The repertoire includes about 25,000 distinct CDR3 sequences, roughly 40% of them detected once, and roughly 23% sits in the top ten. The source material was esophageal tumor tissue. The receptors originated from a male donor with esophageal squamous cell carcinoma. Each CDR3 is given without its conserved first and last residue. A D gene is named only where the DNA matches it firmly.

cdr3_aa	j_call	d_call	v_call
ASSFFQGAYNEQF	TRBJ2-1	TRBD1	TRBV12-3/TRBV12-4
ASSEGSIY	TRBJ2-5	-	TRBV6-1
ASSVSHPTSGRSYNEQF	TRBJ2-1	TRBD2	TRBV19
ASSPGLVSNEQF	TRBJ2-1	TRBD2	TRBV7-4
AISAQDTQY	TRBJ2-3	-	TRBV10-3
AISGTTDDKQF	TRBJ2-1	-	TRBV10-3
ASSYTATQDTQY	TRBJ2-3	-	TRBV7-2
ASSPLWGNMNTEAF	TRBJ1-1	-	TRBV5-3
ASSYLPGRGANVLT	TRBJ2-6	-	TRBV6-6
ASSLGLQETQY	TRBJ2-5	-	TRBV12-3/TRBV12-4
ASSYTALRGSEQY	-	-	TRBV6-6
ASSYSMAKDQPQH	TRBJ1-5	-	TRBV6-6
ASRFTTGTQAF	TRBJ1-1	-	TRBV7-3
ASSMQREETQY	-	-	TRBV7-3
ASSFDTHQPQH	TRBJ1-5	-	TRBV11-2
AQQRRDTYNSPLH	-	-	TRBV2
ASRKDRGREKLF	TRBJ1-4	TRBD1	TRBV6-1
ASSLGSGGMDYNEQF	TRBJ2-1	TRBD2	TRBV11-2
ASSGSVASGYT	TRBJ1-2	-	TRBV6-1
ASTFQNISGTLPYEQY	-	-	TRBV7-9
AIGRGLSNQPQH	TRBJ1-5	-	TRBV19
ASRVGTGSLYNEQF	-	TRBD1	TRBV6-9
ASSSGAYNEQF	TRBJ2-1	-	TRBV7-3
ASSSVGTGVYGYT	TRBJ1-2	TRBD1	TRBV28
ASSYLGTGDNYGYT	-	TRBD1	TRBV6-6
ASSYSTAQGEAF	TRBJ1-1	-	TRBV6-6
ASSFVNRPYEQY	-	-	TRBV7-4
ASSQDPPRSGSTDTQY	TRBJ2-3	-	TRBV4-1
ASSRDRGWTDTQY	TRBJ2-3	TRBD1	TRBV28
ASSLGPGGRETQY	-	TRBD1	TRBV7-6
ASSSGYGEETQY	TRBJ2-5	-	TRBV4-1
ASSSGAYEQY	-	-	TRBV7-2